This TCR beta chain is drawn from a study of identical twins. Trimming cost V 4 bases and J 3 bases; bases outside gene matches: 6. Germline values: CDR1 PRHDT, CDR2 FYEKMQ (reference sequence). This CDR3 spans 17 amino acids. In TCRdb, the 5' RACE reads were re-called with MiXCR into one record per CDR3 protein. The data contain hundreds of thousands of distinct CDR3 sequences, roughly 6% of them seen just once; the ten biggest clones take up 1.5% to 2%. This clonotype was seen ten or more times. The material sequenced was naive T cells sorted from blood. The chain employs TRBV13 and TRBJ2-2; 12 positions match TRBD2. The origin of this receptor is a man younger than 35 in good health. CDR3 DNA sequence: TGTGCCAGCAGCTCCCTAGCGGGAGGGCCGTACACCGGGGAGCTGTTTTTT. Its protein product is CASSSLAGGPYTGELFF.